One sample yielded the 31 T cell receptor beta chains listed below, sequenced in a study of naive and memory T cell subsets. Two oligonucleotides, mixed equimolar, formed the beta constant-region primer covering TRBC1 and TRBC2. Nested alpha and beta constant-region primers with the SP2 primer drove four PCR rounds on ligated cDNA. TCRdb re-derived calls from the UMI-ligation and nested PCR reads in MiXCR, one entry per CDR3 protein. In the table there are over 100,000 distinct CDR3 sequences, about 36% of which are singletons. The sequenced sample was central memory CD4+ T cells from blood. Receptors were obtained from a human donor in good health.

The chain combines TRBV7-3 with TRBJ2-1; a possible D gene is TRBD2 (7 bases). Trimming took off 2 bases at V and 2 bases at J, with 19 bases between the two ends. Germline CDR1 SGHTA, CDR2 FQGTGA. This CDR3 is 18 amino acids long. CDR3 DNA sequence: TGTGCCAGCAGCTTAGGTGGCAGGGGAAGCGGGACCTACAATGAGCAGTTCTTC. Protein product: CASSLGGRGSGTYNEQFF.

This clonotype was detected a few times. This chain joins TRBV28 and TRBJ2-5; 11 bases fit TRBD1. In germline, CDR1 is MDHEN, CDR2 SYDVKM. CDR3 size: 13 residues. Unmatched junction bases numbered 4, after V lost 8 bases and J lost 5 bases. The CDR3 coding sequence is TGTGCCAGCTCGGACAGGGGGCCTGAGACCCAGTACTTC. Amino acid sequence: CASSDRGPETQYF.

This clonotype has more than one count but fewer than ten. This chain joins TRBV6-5 and TRBJ2-7, with 10 bases matching TRBD1. Unmatched junction bases numbered 5, after V lost 2 bases and J lost 4 bases. The germline V gene encodes CDR1 MNHEY and CDR2 SVGAGI. The CDR3 sequence is 15 residues long. CDR3: CASSYRGQGRYEQYF. The CDR3 nucleotides are TGTGCCAGCAGTTACAGGGGACAGGGGAGGTACGAGCAGTACTTC.

Only one count was recorded for this clonotype. This chain uses TRBV5-1 with TRBJ2-1; 9 bases are shared with TRBD2. Germline trimming cut 3 bases from V and 8 bases from J; bases unmatched to any gene: 15. CDR1 is SGHRS, CDR2 YFSETQ, per germline. This CDR3 comprises 17 residues. The chain's CDR3 is CASSSLERREGGDEQFF. CDR3 nucleotides: TGCGCCAGCAGCTCACTAGAGAGGCGGGAGGGGGGCGATGAGCAGTTCTTC.

The chain is built from TRBV7-2 and TRBJ2-5; no clear D gene. The CDR3 covers 14 residues. V was pared by 5 bases and J by 5 bases, with 15 bases between. Germline V CDR1 and CDR2: SGHTA, FQGNSA. The CDR3 coding sequence is TGTGCCAGCAGCCCCTCCGCCACAATGGAGACCCAGTACTTC. It encodes CASSPSATMETQYF.

This clonotype showed up just a few times. At one end, the junction sequence differs from germline, possibly due to a read error. Here the CDR3 reads CASSYPPKGAFNEQHF. In nucleotides, the CDR3 is TGTGCCAGCAGCTACCCCCCTAAGGGGGCGTTCAACGAGCAGCACTTC. This chain joins TRBV7-9 and TRBJ2-7; TRBD1 agrees at 7 bases. The CDR3 loop spans 16 amino acids. CDR1 SEHNR and CDR2 FQNEAQ come from the germline V gene (reference sequence).

This clonotype showed up just a few times. The gene calls are TRBV5-1 and TRBJ1-1; TRBD1 matches 7 bases. CDR1 and CDR2 from the germline V gene are SGHRS and YFSETQ. This CDR3 region has 14 residues. The trim removed 3 bases at V and 1 base at J, leaving 3 bases unmatched. CDR3 nucleotide sequence: TGCGCCAGCAGCTCGGGACAGCCGAACACTGAAGCTTTCTTT. It specifies CASSSGQPNTEAFF.

The chain is built from TRBV11-2 and TRBJ2-7, with no clear D. The ends were cut back, 5 bases at V and 3 bases at J, with 8 bases in the middle. The CDR3 extends over 12 amino acids. Germline-derived CDR1 and CDR2 are SGHAT and FQNNGV. The CDR3 spells CASSIQSYEQYF. CDR3 sequence (DNA): TGTGCCAGCAGCATACAGAGCTACGAGCAGTACTTC.

The chain recombines TRBV7-9 with TRBJ2-7, with D tentatively TRBD1 (6 bases). The CDR3 length is 15 residues. The ends were cut back, 3 bases at V and 0 bases at J, with 12 bases in the middle. Germline V gene lookup returns CDR1 SEHNR and CDR2 FQNEAQ (reference sequence). CDR3 protein: CASSFPQGASYEQYF. CDR3 in DNA: TGTGCCAGCAGCTTTCCACAGGGTGCCTCCTACGAGCAGTACTTC.

The chain combines TRBV4-3 with TRBJ2-5; D is unclear. The V gene's germline CDR1 is LGHNA and CDR2 YSLEER. Trimming removed 0 bases at V and 5 bases at J, with 7 bases between. There are 13 residues in the CDR3. In DNA form, the CDR3 reads TGCGCCAGCAGCCAAGATCTTTTCGAGACCCAGTACTTC. Its translation is CASSQDLFETQYF.

The chain links TRBV7-9 to TRBJ1-1; 7 bases are shared with TRBD1. The CDR3 is 12 residues long. J lost 10 bases, V lost 6 bases, and 8 bases had no gene match. CDR1 and CDR2 from the germline V gene are SEHNR and FQNEAQ (reference sequence). CDR3 nucleotide sequence: TGTGCCAGCAGACGACAGGGTGGAGCAGCTTTCTTT. This gives the protein CASRRQGGAAFF.

The gene calls are TRBV20-1 and TRBJ1-5, with D unclear. CDR1 DFQATT and CDR2 SNEGSKA come from the germline V gene (reference sequence). The V end lost 7 bases, the J end lost 0 bases, and 7 bases lay between the germline ends. The CDR3 is made up of 12 amino acids. The CDR3 here is CSGSYSNQPQHF. CDR3 nucleotides: TGCAGTGGAAGCTATAGCAATCAGCCCCAGCATTTT.

This clonotype was seen a few times. The chain combines TRBV6-6 with TRBJ2-2, with 8 positions matching TRBD1. Germline lookup yields CDR1 MNHNY and CDR2 SVGAGI (reference sequence). The CDR3 extends over 19 amino acids. V dropped 2 bases and J dropped 0; count of bases not matched to a gene: 11. In DNA form, the CDR3 reads TGTGCCAGCAGTTACCCCACTGGCAGGGGGCCCTCGAACACCGGGGAGCTGTTTTTT. Protein: CASSYPTGRGPSNTGELFF.

The CDR3: CASYTGGHFTDTQYF. DNA for the CDR3: TGTGCCAGCTACACGGGGGGACACTTCACAGATACGCAGTATTTT. The chain combines TRBV7-2 with TRBJ2-3; a weak D match, TRBD2 (7 bases). Germline CDR1 is SGHTA and CDR2 is FQGNSA. The CDR3 has 15 residues. V lost 8 bases and J lost 2, with 17 bases in between.

V gene TRBV7-8 combines with J gene TRBJ2-7; D is unresolved. Germline CDR1 is SGHVS and CDR2 is FQNEAQ. The CDR3 has 15 amino acids. Trimming removed 5 bases from V and 6 bases from J, with 20 bases in between. The CDR3 nucleotides are TGTGCCAGCAGCCCAAGACTTGGGCGTGGCTCCGAGCAGTACTTC. It specifies CASSPRLGRGSEQYF.

The gene calls are TRBV5-1 and TRBJ2-2, with no clear D. The V gene's germline CDR1 is SGHRS and CDR2 YFSETQ. Deletions cut 5 bases from V and 0 bases from J, with 8 bases between. The CDR3 has 14 residues. For the CDR3, the DNA is TGCGCCAGCAGACGGAGTTCGAACACCGGGGAGCTGTTTTTT. It encodes CASRRSSNTGELFF.

The V gene is TRBV7-2, the J gene TRBJ2-2; a weak D match, TRBD2 (6 bases). In germline, CDR1 is SGHTA, CDR2 FQGNSA. With 5 bases removed from V and 2 bases from J, the gap between germline ends came to 12 bases. The CDR3 covers 15 residues. The CDR3 DNA is TGTGCCAGCAGCCCCGGGACTGGCAACACCGGGGAGCTGTTTTTT. Translation gives CASSPGTGNTGELFF.

The rearrangement links TRBV10-3 to TRBJ2-2; D perhaps matches TRBD2 (6 bases). CDR1 and CDR2 (germline): ENHRY, SYGVKD. The CDR3 covers 15 residues. Trimming took 6 bases from V and 2 from J, leaving 13 bases between them. CDR3 region: CAIRPGTSNTGELFF. CDR3 coding DNA: TGTGCCATCAGACCCGGGACTTCTAACACCGGGGAGCTGTTTTTT.

In its sample, this clonotype was seen a few times. The CDR3 sequence is CSVGIGAKNIQYF. The CDR3 DNA reads as TGCAGCGTTGGGATCGGAGCCAAAAACATTCAGTACTTC. The rearrangement joins TRBV29-1 to TRBJ2-4; D unclear. The V gene's germline CDR1 is SQVTM and CDR2 ANQGSEA. V was shortened by 4 bases and J by 0 bases, with 7 bases between the two germline ends. The CDR3 length is 13 residues.

The J gene is TRBJ1-1, the V gene TRBV5-1; no clear D gene. V dropped 0 bases and J dropped 0 bases, with 9 bases sitting between them. The CDR3 contains 15 residues. Looked up from germline, CDR1 is SGHRS and CDR2 is YFSETQ. DNA for the CDR3: TGCGCCAGCAGCTTGGTAGGTCTAGTGAACACTGAAGCTTTCTTT. Its translation: CASSLVGLVNTEAFF. Full variable domain (remainder filled in from reference TRBV5-1 and TRBJ1-1): KAGVTQTPRYLIKTRGQQVTLSCSPISGHRSVSWYQQTPGQGLQFLFEYFSETQRNKGNFPGRFSGRQFSNSRSEMNVSTLELGDSALYLCASSLVGLVNTEAFFGQGTRLTVV.

The chain has TRBV28 and TRBJ2-7; 8 nucleotides align to TRBD1. The CDR3 loop spans 14 amino acids. CDR1 is MDHEN and CDR2 is SYDVKM in the germline V gene. Germline trimming cut 5 bases from V and 3 bases from J; bases unmatched to any gene: 6. The CDR3: CASSTWTGNYEQYF. Here the CDR3 DNA reads TGTGCCAGCAGTACCTGGACAGGGAACTACGAGCAGTACTTC.

The chain uses TRBV10-2 and TRBJ2-7, with D hard to call. V was shortened by 5 bases and J by 2 bases, with 19 bases between the two germline ends. The CDR3 has 16 amino acids. Germline assignment: CDR1 WSHSY and CDR2 SAAADI. The CDR3 DNA follows: TGCGCCAGCAGTAAGGCCGCACCCGGAGATCCCTACGAGCAGTACTTC. This sequence encodes CASSKAAPGDPYEQYF.

V usage is TRBV3-1 and J usage is TRBJ2-3, with D possibly being TRBD2 (5 bases). With 3 bases removed from V and 2 bases from J, the gap between germline ends came to 9 bases. The germline V gene encodes CDR1 LGHDT and CDR2 YNNKEL (reference sequence). This CDR3 contains 14 residues. DNA for the CDR3: TGTGCCAGCAGCCAGGACTCCTACACAGATACGCAGTATTTT. Amino acid sequence: CASSQDSYTDTQYF.

The rearrangement uses TRBV28 and TRBJ1-5; no reliable D call. The CDR3 spans 14 residues. Germline CDR1 reads MDHEN; CDR2 reads SYDVKM. Deletions cut 6 bases from V and 3 bases from J, with 12 bases between. DNA for the CDR3: TGTGCCAGCAGAGACTGGTCCAACAATCAGCCCCAGCATTTT. Translation: CASRDWSNNQPQHF.

The chain employs TRBV30 and TRBJ2-1; 10 nucleotides match TRBD2. Germline CDR1 is GTSNPN and CDR2 is SVGIG (reference sequence). The junction had 7 bases not matched to a gene; V was cut back by 2 bases and J by 15 bases. This CDR3 spans 12 amino acids. This chain's CDR3 is CAWSRKAGGRFF. CDR3 DNA sequence: TGTGCCTGGAGTCGTAAAGCGGGAGGGCGGTTCTTC.

The chain links TRBV14 to TRBJ2-7; D is uncertain. The germline CDR1 and CDR2 sequences are SGHDN and FVKESK. This CDR3 comprises 14 residues. V shed 2 bases and J shed 0 bases, with 8 bases lying between them. This CDR3 reads CASSQFRNSYEQYF. In DNA, the CDR3 is TGTGCCAGCAGCCAATTCCGGAACTCCTACGAGCAGTACTTC.

This chain uses TRBV20-1 with TRBJ2-7; TRBD1 might be the D (7 bases). CDR3 length: 11 residues. Germline V gene sequence: CDR1 DFQATT, CDR2 SNEGSKA (reference sequence). The V gene lost 4 bases and the J gene lost 9 bases, with 13 bases spanning the gap. The CDR3 protein is CSAIDREAQYF. In nucleotides, the CDR3 is TGCAGTGCTATCGACAGGGAGGCGCAGTACTTC.

V is TRBV29-1 and J is TRBJ2-4, with D possibly being TRBD1 (6 bases). The ends were cut back, 6 bases at V and 7 bases at J, with 19 bases in the middle. The germline V gene has CDR1 SQVTM and CDR2 ANQGSEA. The CDR3 is made up of 14 amino acids. DNA for the CDR3: TGCAGCGTCGCCGGCAGGGGTTTAGGGAACATTCAGTACTTC. It specifies CSVAGRGLGNIQYF.

This clonotype was recorded a few times. The chain links TRBV20-1 to TRBJ2-7; TRBD2 agrees at 15 bases. Trimming removed 4 bases from V and 0 bases from J; junction bases left unmatched: 4. Germline CDR1 and CDR2: DFQATT and SNEGSKA (reference sequence). The CDR3 is made up of 16 amino acids. CDR3 residues: CSAMGLAGGRSYEQYF. The CDR3 DNA reads as TGCAGTGCTATGGGACTAGCGGGAGGACGCTCCTACGAGCAGTACTTC.

This clonotype turned up a few times. This sequence joins TRBV20-1 and TRBJ2-7; D is undetermined. This CDR3 has 16 amino acids. Germline CDR1 and CDR2: DFQATT and SNEGSKA (reference sequence). V dropped 0 bases and J dropped 2 bases, with 17 bases sitting between them. The CDR3 DNA follows: TGCAGTGCTAGAGATGTCGGCTCCCAATCTCCCTACGAGCAGTACTTC. Translated, it gives CSARDVGSQSPYEQYF.

The chain combines TRBV20-1 with TRBJ2-1, with 15 positions matching TRBD2. Germline assignment: CDR1 DFQATT and CDR2 SNEGSKA (reference sequence). This CDR3 spans 15 amino acids. V lost 5 bases, J lost 8 bases, and 7 bases stayed unmatched. The CDR3 DNA sequence: TGCAGTGCTTGGACTAGCGGGAGGGCCATGGATGAGCAGTTCTTC. It translates to CSAWTSGRAMDEQFF.